The TCR beta chain described here comes from a study of blood T cell repertoires in COVID-19 (dated by TCRdb to between 2020 and 2021). Turning to the overall study: Collaborator samples came from the United States, Italy and Spain and covered acute and convalescent phases of COVID-19. The prospective study material was composed of cDNA or gDNA derived from T cells, B-cell-depleted T cells, or PBMCs. Deeply sampled blood TCRbeta repertoires from subjects exposed to, actively infected with, or recovered from COVID-19 were included in the dataset. The repertoires were released in a freely available public database meant as a resource for research on the immune response to SARS-CoV-2. Samples came from the ongoing ImmuneRACE study (first 160 participants) plus 1,254 subjects from 6 global collaborators. A de-identified subject ID, COVID-19 status, age in years and sex were almost always included in the sample metadata. HLA class I and class II types, where available, came from metadata supplied by the sample provider rather than from assay-based typing. Broader findings and caveats from the paper: The amount of clinical and demographic metadata varied by source and participant and was provided uncurated.

One collaborating source in Seattle enrolled patients while the patients were actively infected and followed the patients over time throughout the course of disease. Collaborating institutions collected whole blood in K2EDTA tubes following their own protocols. For TCRbeta analysis, collaborators shipped samples as frozen whole blood, isolated PBMCs, or DNA extracted from either of those sample types. On this clone: Its antigen is currently not known. The input lacks base qualities; no much larger clone sits a single base away.

The germline V gene specifies KGHDR as CDR1 and SFDVKD as CDR2. From the cysteine through the phenylalanine, the CDR3 covers 15 amino acids. Of the read, only the CDR3 DNA is kept; its 45 bases are in frame from base 1. V was cut back by 3 bases and J by 4 bases, leaving a gap of 14 bases between them. TCRbeta CDR3 regions were amplified from genomic DNA using the immunoSEQ Assay, a bias-controlled multiplex PCR. In the authors' own workflow: Within the assay, amplification of reference gene primers was used to estimate how many nucleated cells each sample contained. To quantify the absolute abundance of each unique TCRbeta CDR3 rearrangement, sequence reads were collapsed and filtered. For each sample, productive Simpson clonality was calculated by taking the square root of Simpson's diversity index across productive rearrangements. Not all clones reach the TCRdb copy of this immuneACCESS table, which keeps in-frame sequences only. Checked studies attribute under half of the gap to unresolved V genes and leave the rest unexplained. The D gene and trimming were derived from the DNA, and the V and J assignments and clone size from that table. In all, the sample holds a few hundred thousand clones, and approximately 83% of those were seen once. The ten biggest clones cover approximately 14% of the sample.

Input material: peripheral blood. This clonotype was sampled from a person between 65 and 80 years old with COVID-19, enrolled during active disease. Recombination linked TRBV24-1 to TRBJ1-2; TRBD1 might be the D gene, on 6 matching bases. The DNA sequence follows: TGTGCCACCAGTGATCCGATCAGGGGAATCTATGGCTACACCTTC. Its coded protein is CATSDPIRGIYGYTF.